The 22 T cell receptor beta chains in this list originate from one sample, sequenced in a study of CD8 T cells in ankylosing spondylitis. Study-wide points: Seemingly characteristic of ankylosing spondylitis blood was a TCR beta motif consisting of 7 or 8 highly homologous variants.

TCRdb re-called the 5' RACE reads with MiXCR, one entry per CDR3 protein. The sample yields some 130,000 distinct CDR3 sequences, under 20% seen once. Antigen specificity for these receptors is unknown. The sample was blood, either unsorted or a sorted T cell fraction (not recorded which). The receptor source for this set is a male donor with ankylosing spondylitis.

The chain carries TRBV12-5 and TRBJ2-2; D may be TRBD2 (6 bases). CDR1 is LGHNT, CDR2 FRNRAP, per germline. The CDR3 is 18 residues long. V was cut by 0 bases and J by 3 bases, with 17 bases left in between. CDR3 DNA: TGTGCTAGTGGTTTGGTAGTGTTGGGGGGTTTGGACACCGGGGAGCTGTTTTTT. This translates into CASGLVVLGGLDTGELFF.

This chain uses TRBV18 with TRBJ1-1; the D gene is possibly TRBD1 (6 bases). The germline V gene has CDR1 KGHSH and CDR2 LQKENI. V dropped 6 bases and J dropped 4 bases, with 21 bases sitting between them. The CDR3 sequence is 16 residues long. The CDR3 reads CASSLASGGLSTEAFF. CDR3 sequence (DNA): TGTGCCAGCTCGCTCGCTAGTGGGGGCCTCTCCACTGAAGCTTTCTTT. Full variable domain (remainder filled in from reference TRBV18 and TRBJ1-1): NAGVMQNPRHLVRRRGQEARLRCSPMKGHSHVYWYRQLPEEGLKFMVYLQKENIIDESGMPKERFSAEFPKEGPSILRIQQVVRGDSAAYFCASSLASGGLSTEAFFGQGTRLTVV.

The chain joins TRBV3-1 to TRBJ2-7; 8 bases fit TRBD2. Germline V lookup: CDR1 LGHDT, CDR2 YNNKEL (reference sequence). CDR3 length equals 13 residues. With V trimmed by 7 bases and J by 4 bases, 6 bases remained unmatched. In nucleotides, the CDR3 is TGTGCCAGCACGGGACTAGACGGTTACGAGCAGTACTTC. Protein: CASTGLDGYEQYF.

The table lists this clonotype with many counts. The rearrangement joins TRBV9 to TRBJ2-1, with 10 bases matching TRBD2. CDR1 is SGDLS, CDR2 YYNGEE, per germline. The CDR3 runs to 17 residues. Trimming took 0 bases from V and 2 from J; bases not matched to a gene: 5. This chain's CDR3 is CASSVATGLATYNEQFF. The CDR3 DNA follows: TGTGCCAGCAGCGTAGCTACGGGACTAGCGACCTACAATGAGCAGTTCTTC.

In its sample, this clonotype was seen a few times. This sequence joins TRBV30 and TRBJ2-1; TRBD2 aligns across 7 bases. J was trimmed by 2 bases and V by 3 bases; bases with no gene match: 10. The germline V gene encodes CDR1 GTSNPN and CDR2 SVGIG (reference sequence). The CDR3 is 16 residues long. CDR3 protein: CAWRSLADLTYNEQFF. Written as DNA, the CDR3 is TGTGCCTGGAGATCCCTAGCGGACCTTACCTACAATGAGCAGTTCTTC.

About this clonotype: Relative to the germline gene, one junction end is altered; a read error may explain this. This chain joins TRBV6-5 and TRBJ2-7; D gene uncertain. This CDR3 is 13 amino acids long. Germline CDR1 MNHEY, CDR2 SVGAGI. CDR3 in DNA: TGTGCCAGCAGTGACTCGGCCCTGGTCGAGCAGTACTTC. Its protein is CASSDSALVEQYF.

The V gene is TRBV19, the J gene TRBJ2-1; D possibly uses TRBD1 or TRBD2 (6 bases each). CDR3 length equals 17 residues. From germline, CDR1 is LNHDA and CDR2 SQIVND (reference sequence). Trimming took off 2 bases at V and 8 bases at J, with 22 bases between the two ends. CDR3 nucleotide sequence: TGTGCCAGTAGTATACGGGGGCCCAGCGGCCTTACGGATGAGCAGTTCTTC. Amino acids: CASSIRGPSGLTDEQFF.

This clonotype was seen ten or more times. The V and J genes are TRBV2 and TRBJ2-1; D is undetermined. The CDR3 has 10 residues. Trimming left V 7 bases short and J 10 bases short, with 8 bases between. The germline gives CDR1 SNHLY, CDR2 FYNNEI. The chain's CDR3 is CASKRLEQFF. The CDR3, as DNA: TGTGCCAGCAAACGTTTGGAGCAGTTCTTC. The full variable domain, with the rest looked up from reference TRBV2 and TRBJ2-1, is EPEVTQTPSHQVTQMGQEVILRCVPISNHLYFYWYRQILGQKVEFLVSFYNNEISEKSEIFDDQFSVERPDGSNFTLKIRSTKLEDSAMYFCASKRLEQFFGPGTRLTVL.

This clonotype was seen a few times. This rearrangement joins TRBV20-1 to TRBJ1-6, with D perhaps matching TRBD1 (5 bases). This CDR3 has 16 residues. The V and J ends lost 3 bases and 1 base respectively, with 13 bases between them. Germline V gives CDR1 DFQATT, CDR2 SNEGSKA (reference sequence). CDR3 nucleotide sequence: TGCAGTGCTAGTAGGACGACAGCATCCTATAATTCACCCCTCCACTTT. This translates into CSASRTTASYNSPLHF.

This clonotype was recorded a few times. The chain couples TRBV7-8 to TRBJ1-5, with TRBD1 as a possible D gene (6 bases). CDR1 is SGHVS, CDR2 FQNEAQ, per germline. Trimming took 1 base from V and 3 from J, leaving 16 bases between them. This CDR3 contains 17 residues. The CDR3 loop is CASSLEGLGANNQPQHF. CDR3 sequence (DNA): TGTGCCAGCAGCTTAGAGGGTTTGGGGGCCAACAATCAGCCCCAGCATTTT.

The chain recombines TRBV19 with TRBJ2-7; D might be TRBD1 or TRBD2, each matching 5 bases. Germline CDR1 is LNHDA and CDR2 is SQIVND (reference sequence). Trimming removed 6 bases at V and 4 bases at J, with 16 bases between. The CDR3 is 14 residues long. CDR3: CASRTGQGAYEQYF. Here the CDR3 DNA reads TGTGCCAGTAGGACCGGGCAGGGAGCTTACGAGCAGTACTTC.

The gene calls are TRBV3-1 and TRBJ2-1; 12 bases align to TRBD2. This CDR3 region has 19 residues. CDR1 LGHDT and CDR2 YNNKEL come from the germline V gene (reference sequence). The trim removed 10 bases at V and 3 bases at J, leaving 19 bases unmatched. This CDR3 is CATTQEVRTSGNIYNEQFF. The CDR3, as DNA: TGTGCCACCACCCAAGAGGTCCGGACTAGCGGGAACATCTACAATGAGCAGTTCTTC.

This clonotype has a handful of counts. The chain is built from TRBV27 and TRBJ2-7, with TRBD2 identical over 13 bases. CDR3 length: 15 residues. Germline loops: CDR1 MNHEY, CDR2 SMNVEV (reference sequence). V was clipped by 5 bases and J by 3 bases; unmatched bases: 4. CDR3 in amino acids: CASSPGTSGVYEQYF. The CDR3 coding sequence is TGTGCCAGCAGTCCGGGGACTAGCGGGGTCTACGAGCAGTACTTC.

The sample holds a few counts of this clonotype. This sequence joins TRBV28 and TRBJ2-7; 7 bases are a match to TRBD2. After removal of 3 bases from V and 2 bases from J, the junction contained 4 bases not matched to a gene. Germline lookup yields CDR1 MDHEN and CDR2 SYDVKM. This CDR3 has 14 amino acids. CDR3 sequence (DNA): TGTGCCAGCAGTTTCGCGGGAGACACCTACGAGCAGTACTTC. Protein sequence: CASSFAGDTYEQYF.

This clonotype was counted only a few times. This chain links TRBV9 with TRBJ1-5, with TRBD1 as a possible D gene (5 bases). The germline V gene has CDR1 SGDLS and CDR2 YYNGEE. This CDR3 is built from 15 residues. V shed 4 bases and J shed 3 bases, with 14 bases lying between them. CDR3 amino acids: CASSSGGSFNQPQHF. The CDR3 DNA reads as TGTGCCAGCAGCTCCGGGGGGAGTTTCAATCAGCCCCAGCATTTT.

The chain has TRBV12-3 or TRBV12-4 and TRBJ1-2, with no clear D. The CDR3 contains 12 residues. V shed 5 bases and J shed 3 bases, with 7 bases lying between them. CDR3 DNA sequence: TGTGCCAGCAGTCCCCTCCACTATGGCTACACCTTC. Translated: CASSPLHYGYTF.

J is TRBJ2-3 and V is TRBV7-9; 9 bases align to TRBD2. There are 17 residues in the CDR3. Per germline, CDR1 SEHNR and CDR2 FQNEAQ (reference sequence). Trimming removed 5 bases from V and 4 bases from J; junction bases left unmatched: 13. The CDR3 bases are TGTGCCAGCAGCCCCAGTCGGCTAGCGGGATATGCAGATACGCAGTATTTT. It encodes CASSPSRLAGYADTQYF.

The chain has TRBV27 and TRBJ2-3, with a possible D match to TRBD2 (7 bases). The germline V gene encodes CDR1 MNHEY and CDR2 SMNVEV (reference sequence). This CDR3 is built from 16 residues. V shed 5 bases and J shed 0 bases, with 15 bases lying between them. The CDR3 coding sequence is TGTGCCAGCAGTCCGGGGGCTAGCGGAAGCACAGATACGCAGTATTTT. This sequence encodes CASSPGASGSTDTQYF.

V usage is TRBV6-1 and J usage is TRBJ2-1, with a possible D match to TRBD2 (6 bases). CDR1 MNHNS and CDR2 SASEGT come from the germline V gene. V lost 8 bases to trimming and J lost 0 bases, with 11 bases between them. The CDR3 covers 14 residues. CDR3 in amino acids: CASRDLSSYNEQFF. The DNA for the CDR3 is TGTGCCAGCCGGGACTTGAGCTCCTACAATGAGCAGTTCTTC.

This sequence joins TRBV11-2 and TRBJ2-3; 11 positions match TRBD2. The CDR3 is made up of 16 amino acids. With 5 bases clipped from V and 3 bases from J, the junction kept 7 bases outside the gene matches. CDR1 and CDR2 (germline): SGHAT, FQNNGV. In DNA, the CDR3 is TGTGCCAGCAGCCCCTTAACTAGCGGGAGTACAGATACGCAGTATTTT. This translates into CASSPLTSGSTDTQYF. Filled out from reference TRBV11-2 and TRBJ2-3, the complete variable domain reads EAGVAQSPRYKIIEKRQSVAFWCNPISGHATLYWYQQILGQGPKLLIQFQNNGVVDDSQLPKDRFSAERLKGVDSTLKIQPAKLEDSAVYLCASSPLTSGSTDTQYFGPGTRLTVL.

This clonotype turned up a few times. The chain uses TRBV27 and TRBJ2-2; 9 bases are a match to TRBD1. The V and J ends lost 5 bases and 6 bases, in that order; junction bases with no gene match: 16. The V gene's germline CDR1 is MNHEY and CDR2 SMNVEV (reference sequence). The CDR3 runs 18 residues. CDR3 bases: TGTGCCAGCAGTCAACTTCCCGGGACAGGGAAGGTCGCCGGGGAGCTGTTTTTT. Residues: CASSQLPGTGKVAGELFF.

The genes are TRBV27 and TRBJ2-7; 8 bases line up with TRBD2. This CDR3 region has 15 residues. CDR1 and CDR2 (germline): MNHEY, SMNVEV (reference sequence). V shed 6 bases and J 5 bases; nucleotides not matched to a gene: 12. CDR3 loop: CASSPSRGGEDEQYF. CDR3 coding DNA: TGTGCCAGCAGCCCCTCCCGGGGGGGTGAAGACGAGCAGTACTTC.